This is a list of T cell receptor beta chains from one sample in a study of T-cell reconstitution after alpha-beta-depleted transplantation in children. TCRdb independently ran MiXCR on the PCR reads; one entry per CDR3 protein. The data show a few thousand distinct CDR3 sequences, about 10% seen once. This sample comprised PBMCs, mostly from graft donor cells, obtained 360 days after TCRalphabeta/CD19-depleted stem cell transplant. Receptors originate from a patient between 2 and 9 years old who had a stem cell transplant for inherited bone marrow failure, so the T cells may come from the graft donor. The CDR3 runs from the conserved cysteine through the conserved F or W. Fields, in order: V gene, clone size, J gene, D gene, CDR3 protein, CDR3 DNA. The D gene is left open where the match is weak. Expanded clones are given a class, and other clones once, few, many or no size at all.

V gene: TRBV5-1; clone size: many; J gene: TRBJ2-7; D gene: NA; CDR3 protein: CASSLSQQGPYEQYF; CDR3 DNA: TGCGCCAGCAGCTTGTCCCAGCAGGGGCCCTACGAGCAGTACTTC
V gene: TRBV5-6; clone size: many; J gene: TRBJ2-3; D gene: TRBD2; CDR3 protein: CASRETSGLRTDTQYF; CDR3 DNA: TGTGCCAGCAGGGAAACTAGCGGTCTGCGCACAGATACGCAGTATTTT
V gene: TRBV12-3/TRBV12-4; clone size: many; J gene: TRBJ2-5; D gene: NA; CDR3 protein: CASSLARGSTQYF; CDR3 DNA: TGTGCCAGCAGTTTAGCCAGGGGAAGTACCCAGTACTTC
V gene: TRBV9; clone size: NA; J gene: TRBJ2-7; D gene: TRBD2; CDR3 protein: CASSPWTSGGYEQYF; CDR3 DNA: TGTGCCAGCAGCCCATGGACTAGCGGGGGTTACGAGCAGTACTTC
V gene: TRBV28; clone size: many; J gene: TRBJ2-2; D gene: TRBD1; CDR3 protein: CASRRDSHTGELFF; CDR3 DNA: TGTGCCAGCAGGAGGGACAGTCACACCGGGGAGCTGTTTTTT
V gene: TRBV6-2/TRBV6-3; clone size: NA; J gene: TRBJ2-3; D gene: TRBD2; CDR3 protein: CASSAPTHRLAGHTDTQYF; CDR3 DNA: TGTGCCAGCAGCGCACCGACCCACAGACTAGCGGGGCACACAGATACGCAGTATTTT
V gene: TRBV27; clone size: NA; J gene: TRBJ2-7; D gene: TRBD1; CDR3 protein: CASSVGQYYEQYF; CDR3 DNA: TGTGCCAGCAGCGTGGGACAGTACTACGAGCAGTACTTC
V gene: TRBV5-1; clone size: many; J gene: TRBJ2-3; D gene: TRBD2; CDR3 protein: CASSLVERESDTQYF; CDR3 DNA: TGCGCCAGCAGCTTGGTGGAGCGGGAGTCAGATACGCAGTATTTT
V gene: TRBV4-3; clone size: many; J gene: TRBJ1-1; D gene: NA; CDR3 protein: CASSQDWDTNTEAFF; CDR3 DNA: TGCGCCAGCAGCCAAGATTGGGATACGAACACTGAAGCTTTCTTT
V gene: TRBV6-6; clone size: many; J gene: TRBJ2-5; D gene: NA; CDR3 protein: CASSPGQETQYF; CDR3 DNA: TGTGCCAGCAGTCCAGGGCAAGAGACCCAGTACTTC
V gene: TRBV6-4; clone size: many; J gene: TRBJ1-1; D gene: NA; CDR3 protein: CASSEQLNTEAFF; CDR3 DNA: TGTGCCAGCAGTGAACAGCTGAACACTGAAGCTTTCTTT
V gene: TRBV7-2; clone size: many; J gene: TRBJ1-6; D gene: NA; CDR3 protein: CASSPPSQAVSPLHF; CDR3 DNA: TGTGCCAGCAGCCCCCCGTCCCAGGCGGTTTCACCCCTCCACTTT
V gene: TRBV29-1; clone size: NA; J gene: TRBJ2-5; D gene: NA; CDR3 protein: CSTSQETQYF; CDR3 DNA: TGCAGCACTTCCCAAGAGACCCAGTACTTC
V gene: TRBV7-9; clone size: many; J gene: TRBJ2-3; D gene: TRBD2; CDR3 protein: CASSLVDSGPTDTQYF; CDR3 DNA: TGTGCCAGCAGCTTAGTAGATAGCGGGCCCACAGATACGCAGTATTTT
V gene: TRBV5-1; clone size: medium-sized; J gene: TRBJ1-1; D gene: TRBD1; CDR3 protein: CASSHPDREGGAFF; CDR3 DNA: TGCGCCAGCAGTCATCCCGACAGGGAAGGAGGAGCTTTCTTT
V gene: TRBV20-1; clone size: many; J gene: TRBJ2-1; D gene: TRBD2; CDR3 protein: CSASVREGRDEQFF; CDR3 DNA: TGCAGTGCTAGTGTGCGGGAGGGCCGGGATGAGCAGTTCTTC
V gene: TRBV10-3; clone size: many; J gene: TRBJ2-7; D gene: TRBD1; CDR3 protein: CAISDPNDRDYF; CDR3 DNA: TGTGCCATCAGTGATCCAAACGACAGGGATTACTTC
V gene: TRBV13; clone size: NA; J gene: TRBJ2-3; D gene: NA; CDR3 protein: CASSLGLTVRTDTQYF; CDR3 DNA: TGTGCCAGCAGCTTAGGCCTAACGGTACGCACAGATACGCAGTATTTT
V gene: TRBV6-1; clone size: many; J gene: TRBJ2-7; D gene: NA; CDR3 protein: CASSDSDHSDGGLYEQYF; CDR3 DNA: TGTGCCAGCAGTGATTCCGATCATTCGGACGGGGGACTCTACGAGCAGTACTTC
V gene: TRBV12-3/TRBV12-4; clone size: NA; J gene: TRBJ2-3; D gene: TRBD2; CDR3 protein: CASSSLAGAGTDTQYF; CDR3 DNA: TGTGCCAGCAGTTCGCTAGCGGGGGCCGGCACAGATACGCAGTATTTT
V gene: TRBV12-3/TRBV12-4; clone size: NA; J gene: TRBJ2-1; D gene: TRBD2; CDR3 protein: CASIPGLAGTGEQFF; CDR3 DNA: TGTGCCAGCATTCCGGGACTAGCGGGAACAGGGGAGCAGTTCTTC
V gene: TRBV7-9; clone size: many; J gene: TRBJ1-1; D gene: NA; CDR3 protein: CATAPVRTEAFF; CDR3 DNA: TGTGCCACCGCCCCGGTGAGGACTGAAGCTTTCTTT
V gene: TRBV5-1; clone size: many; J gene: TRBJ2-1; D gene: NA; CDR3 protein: CASSLLRGHTYNEQFF; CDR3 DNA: TGCGCCAGCAGCTTGTTGAGGGGACATACCTACAATGAGCAGTTCTTC
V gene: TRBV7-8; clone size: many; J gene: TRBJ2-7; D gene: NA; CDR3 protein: CASSPLRVLSYEQYF; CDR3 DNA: TGTGCCAGCAGCCCCCTTAGGGTTCTATCCTACGAGCAGTACTTC
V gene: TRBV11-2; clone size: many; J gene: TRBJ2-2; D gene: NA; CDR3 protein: CASSFTGELFF; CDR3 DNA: TGTGCCAGCAGCTTCACCGGGGAGCTGTTTTTT
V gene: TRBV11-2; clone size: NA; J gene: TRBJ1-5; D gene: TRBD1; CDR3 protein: CASSHVIRQGPDTQHF; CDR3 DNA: TGTGCCAGCAGCCACGTGATTCGACAGGGGCCAGATACGCAGCATTTT
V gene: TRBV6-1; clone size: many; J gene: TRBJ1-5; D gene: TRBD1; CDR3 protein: CASSATGTVDQHQHF; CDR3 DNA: TGTGCCAGCAGTGCCACCGGGACAGTGGATCAGCACCAGCATTTT
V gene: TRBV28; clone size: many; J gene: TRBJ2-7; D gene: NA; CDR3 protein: CASSLAGLEQYF; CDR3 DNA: TGTGCCAGCAGTTTGGCGGGGCTCGAGCAGTACTTC
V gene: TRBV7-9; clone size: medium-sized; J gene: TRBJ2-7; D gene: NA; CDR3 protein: CASSPPTGSYEQYF; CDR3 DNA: TGTGCCAGCAGCCCCCCGACAGGCTCCTACGAGCAGTACTTC
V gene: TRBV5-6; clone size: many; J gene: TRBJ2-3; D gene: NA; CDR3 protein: CASSLVLSTDTQYF; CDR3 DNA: TGTGCCAGCAGCTTGGTACTGAGCACAGATACGCAGTATTTT
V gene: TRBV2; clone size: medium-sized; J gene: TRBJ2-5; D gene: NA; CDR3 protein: CASSEDYAQETQYF; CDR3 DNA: TGTGCCAGCAGTGAGGACTACGCACAAGAGACCCAGTACTTC
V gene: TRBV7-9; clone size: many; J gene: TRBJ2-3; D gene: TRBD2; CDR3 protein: CASSLEKRGPSTDTQYF; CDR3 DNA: TGTGCCAGCAGCTTAGAAAAGCGGGGGCCCAGCACAGATACGCAGTATTTT
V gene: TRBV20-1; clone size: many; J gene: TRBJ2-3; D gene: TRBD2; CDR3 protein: CSAGGRGDTQYF; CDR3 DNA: TGCAGTGCTGGCGGGAGGGGAGATACGCAGTATTTT
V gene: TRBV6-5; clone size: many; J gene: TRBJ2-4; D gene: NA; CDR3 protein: CASRKSGYWENIQYF; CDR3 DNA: TGTGCCAGCAGAAAGAGTGGGTATTGGGAAAACATTCAGTACTTC
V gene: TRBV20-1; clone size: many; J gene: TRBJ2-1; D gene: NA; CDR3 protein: CSATAPPRWGAGYNEQFF; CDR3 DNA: TGCAGTGCTACCGCTCCCCCGCGGTGGGGGGCGGGCTACAATGAGCAGTTCTTC
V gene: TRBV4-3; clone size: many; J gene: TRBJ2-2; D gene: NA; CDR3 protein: CASSQVWWTGELFF; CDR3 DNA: TGCGCCAGCAGCCAAGTTTGGTGGACCGGGGAGCTGTTTTTT
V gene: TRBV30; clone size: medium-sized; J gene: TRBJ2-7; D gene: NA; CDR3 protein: CAWSEIEGTEQYF; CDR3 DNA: TGTGCCTGGAGTGAGATAGAAGGGACGGAGCAGTACTTC
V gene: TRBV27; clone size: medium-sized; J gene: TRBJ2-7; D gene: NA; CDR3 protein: CASSQRRYSGLEQYF; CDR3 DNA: TGTGCCAGCAGCCAGCGCAGGTATAGCGGCCTCGAGCAGTACTTC
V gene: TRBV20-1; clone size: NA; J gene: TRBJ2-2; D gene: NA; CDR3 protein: CSARVQGPGELFF; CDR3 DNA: TGCAGTGCTAGAGTACAGGGACCCGGGGAGCTATTTTTT
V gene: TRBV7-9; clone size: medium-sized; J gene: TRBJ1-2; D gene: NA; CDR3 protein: CASSLGVYGYTF; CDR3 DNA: TGTGCCAGCAGCTTAGGGGTCTATGGCTACACCTTC
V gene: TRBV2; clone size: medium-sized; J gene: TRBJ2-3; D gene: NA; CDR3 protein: CASSGWSQSTDTQYF; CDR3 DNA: TGTGCCAGCAGTGGATGGTCCCAGAGCACAGATACGCAGTATTTT
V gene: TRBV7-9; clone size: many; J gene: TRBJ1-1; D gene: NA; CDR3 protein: CASSLLGNTEAFF; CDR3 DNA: TGTGCCAGCAGCTTACTAGGGAACACTGAAGCTTTCTTT